The clone carrying this T cell receptor (beta chain) appeared many times. Its cognate antigen is unknown. The data were obtained in a study of molecular identifiers for immune sequencing clone quantification. Study-level findings and limits: Spiked-in Jurkat TCR RNA corresponding to one cell was reported as detectable against over 900,000 naive cells.

V shed 4 bases, J shed 2 bases, and the junction held 4 bases outside the gene matches. This CDR3 is 13 amino acids long. Germline V lookup: CDR1 SQVTM, CDR2 ANQGSEA. Each CDR3 protein gets one entry after TCRdb re-called the PCR reads with MiXCR. In the table there are some 320,000 distinct CDR3 sequences, around 21% of which are singletons. This receptor was identified in a human donor in good health. Some libraries in this study had Jurkat cell RNA spiked in. Sequencing was performed on naive CD8+ T cells from blood, with Jurkat cell RNA spiked in. Subset described: FACS-sorted CD8+CD4-CCR7+CD45RA+ naive T cells. The chain uses TRBV29-1 and TRBJ2-5; 7 nucleotides agree with TRBD2. The CDR3: CSVVGGRQETQYF. DNA of the CDR3: TGCAGCGTTGTGGGGGGGAGGCAAGAGACCCAGTACTTC.